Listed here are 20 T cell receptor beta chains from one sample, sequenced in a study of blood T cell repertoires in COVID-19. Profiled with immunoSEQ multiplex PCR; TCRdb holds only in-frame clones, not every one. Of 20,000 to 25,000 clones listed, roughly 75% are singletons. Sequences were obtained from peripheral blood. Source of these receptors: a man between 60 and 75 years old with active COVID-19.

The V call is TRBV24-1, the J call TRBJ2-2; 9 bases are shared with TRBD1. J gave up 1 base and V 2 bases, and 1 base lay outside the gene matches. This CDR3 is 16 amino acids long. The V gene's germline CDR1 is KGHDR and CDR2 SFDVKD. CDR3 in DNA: TGTGCCACCAGTGATTGGGGACAGGGGAACACCGGGGAGCTGTTTTTT. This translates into CATSDWGQGNTGELFF.

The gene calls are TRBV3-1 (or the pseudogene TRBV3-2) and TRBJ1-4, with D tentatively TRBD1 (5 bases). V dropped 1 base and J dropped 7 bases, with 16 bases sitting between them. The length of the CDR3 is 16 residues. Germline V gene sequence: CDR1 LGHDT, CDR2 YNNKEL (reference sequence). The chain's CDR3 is CASSQGQTLWGEKLFF. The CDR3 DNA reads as TGTGCCAGCAGCCAAGGACAGACCCTTTGGGGTGAAAAACTGTTTTTT.

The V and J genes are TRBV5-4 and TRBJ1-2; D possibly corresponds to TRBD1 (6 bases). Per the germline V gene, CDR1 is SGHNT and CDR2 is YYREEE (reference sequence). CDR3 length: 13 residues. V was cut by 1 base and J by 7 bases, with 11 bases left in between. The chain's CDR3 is CASSLLQGSGYTF. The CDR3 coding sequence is TGTGCCAGCAGCTTGTTACAGGGAAGTGGCTACACCTTC.

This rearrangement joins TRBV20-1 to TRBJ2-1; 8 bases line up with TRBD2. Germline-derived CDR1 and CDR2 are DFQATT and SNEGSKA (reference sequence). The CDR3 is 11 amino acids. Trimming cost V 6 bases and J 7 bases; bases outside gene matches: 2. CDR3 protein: CSAGTRNEQFF. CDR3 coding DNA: TGCAGTGCCGGGACTAGAAATGAGCAGTTCTTC.

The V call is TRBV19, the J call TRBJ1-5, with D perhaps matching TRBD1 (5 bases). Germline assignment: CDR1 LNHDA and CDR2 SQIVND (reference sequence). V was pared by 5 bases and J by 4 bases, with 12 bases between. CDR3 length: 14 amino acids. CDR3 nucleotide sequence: TGTGCCAGTAGTGAAGGGACTCTTAATCAGCCCCAGCATTTT. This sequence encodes CASSEGTLNQPQHF.

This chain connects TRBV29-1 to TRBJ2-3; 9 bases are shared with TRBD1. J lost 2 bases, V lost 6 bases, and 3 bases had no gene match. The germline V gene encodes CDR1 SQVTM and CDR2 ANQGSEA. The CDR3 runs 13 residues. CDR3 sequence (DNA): TGCAGCGTAGGACAGGGGAACACAGATACGCAGTATTTT. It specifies CSVGQGNTDTQYF.

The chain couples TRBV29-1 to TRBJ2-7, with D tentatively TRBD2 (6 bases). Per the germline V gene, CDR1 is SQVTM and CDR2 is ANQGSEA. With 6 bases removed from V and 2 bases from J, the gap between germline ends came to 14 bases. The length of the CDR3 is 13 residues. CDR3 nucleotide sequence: TGCAGCGTGGCCAGCGGGCTGACCTACGAGCAGTACTTC. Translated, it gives CSVASGLTYEQYF.

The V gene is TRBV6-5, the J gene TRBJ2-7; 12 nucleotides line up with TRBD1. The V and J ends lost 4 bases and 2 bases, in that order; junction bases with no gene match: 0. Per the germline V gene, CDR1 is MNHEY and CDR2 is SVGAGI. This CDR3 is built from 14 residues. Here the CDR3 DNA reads TGTGCCAGCAGTTGGGACAGGGGGCCCTACGAGCAGTACTTC. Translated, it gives CASSWDRGPYEQYF.

CDR3 protein: CASRIMTGSQETQYF. In DNA form, the CDR3 reads TGTGCCAGCAGAATAATGACAGGCTCCCAAGAGACCCAGTACTTC. The chain has TRBV7-8 and TRBJ2-5, with D possibly TRBD1 on 6 matching bases. The CDR3 covers 15 residues. CDR1 is SGHVS, CDR2 FQNEAQ, per germline. V was trimmed by 6 bases and J by 1 base, leaving 15 bases between them.

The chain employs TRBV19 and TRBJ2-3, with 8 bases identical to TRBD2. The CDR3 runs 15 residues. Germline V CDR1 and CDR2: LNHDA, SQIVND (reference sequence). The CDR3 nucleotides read TGTGCGAGTGCATCCACTAGCGGAGGCACAGATACGCAGTATTTT. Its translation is CASASTSGGTDTQYF.

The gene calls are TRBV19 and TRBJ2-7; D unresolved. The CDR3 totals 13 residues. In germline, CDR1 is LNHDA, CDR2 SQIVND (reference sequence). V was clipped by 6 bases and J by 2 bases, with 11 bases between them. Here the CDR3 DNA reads TGTGCCAGTAGCAGGCCTGGGCCCTACGAGCAGTACTTC. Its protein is CASSRPGPYEQYF.

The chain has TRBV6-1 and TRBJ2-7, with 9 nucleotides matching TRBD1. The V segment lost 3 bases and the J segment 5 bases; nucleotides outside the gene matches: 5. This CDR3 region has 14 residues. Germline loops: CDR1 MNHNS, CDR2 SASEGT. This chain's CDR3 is CASSDRDRVNEQYF. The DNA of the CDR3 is TGTGCCAGCAGTGACCGGGACAGGGTAAACGAGCAGTACTTC.

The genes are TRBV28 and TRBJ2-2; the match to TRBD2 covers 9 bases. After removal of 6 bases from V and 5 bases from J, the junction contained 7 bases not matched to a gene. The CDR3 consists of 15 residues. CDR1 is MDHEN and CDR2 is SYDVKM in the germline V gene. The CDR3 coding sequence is TGTGCCAGCAGAACCATAGCGGGAGTGACCGGGGAGCTGTTTTTT. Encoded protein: CASRTIAGVTGELFF.

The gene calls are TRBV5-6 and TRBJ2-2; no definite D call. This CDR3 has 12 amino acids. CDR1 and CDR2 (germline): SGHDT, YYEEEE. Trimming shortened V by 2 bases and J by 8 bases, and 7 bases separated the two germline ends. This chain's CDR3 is CASSFPLGELFF. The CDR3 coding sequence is TGTGCCAGCAGCTTTCCCTTGGGGGAGCTGTTTTTT. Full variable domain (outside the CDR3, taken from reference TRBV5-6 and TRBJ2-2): DAGVTQSPTHLIKTRGQQVTLRCSPKSGHDTVSWYQQALGQGPQFIFQYYEEEERQRGNFPDRFSGHQFPNYSSELNVNALLLGDSALYLCASSFPLGELFFGEGSRLTVL.

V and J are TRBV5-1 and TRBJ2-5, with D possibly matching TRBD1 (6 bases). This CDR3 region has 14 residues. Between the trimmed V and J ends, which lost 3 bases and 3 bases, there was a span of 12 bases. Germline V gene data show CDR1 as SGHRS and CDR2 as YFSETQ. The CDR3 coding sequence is TGCGCCAGCAGCTCCACCGGGACAAAAGAGACCCAGTACTTC. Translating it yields CASSSTGTKETQYF.

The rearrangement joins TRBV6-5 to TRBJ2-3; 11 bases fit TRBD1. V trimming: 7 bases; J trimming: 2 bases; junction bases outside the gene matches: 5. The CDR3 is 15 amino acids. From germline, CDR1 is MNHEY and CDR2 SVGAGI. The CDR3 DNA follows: TGTGCCAGCAACCTCGGACAGGGGGCCACAGATACGCAGTATTTT. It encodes CASNLGQGATDTQYF.

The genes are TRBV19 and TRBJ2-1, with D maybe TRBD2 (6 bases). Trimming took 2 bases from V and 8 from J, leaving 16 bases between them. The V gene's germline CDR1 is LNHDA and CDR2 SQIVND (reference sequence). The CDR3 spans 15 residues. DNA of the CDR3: TGTGCCAGTAGTATAAAAGGAAGACTAGGCGATGAGCAGTTCTTC. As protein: CASSIKGRLGDEQFF.

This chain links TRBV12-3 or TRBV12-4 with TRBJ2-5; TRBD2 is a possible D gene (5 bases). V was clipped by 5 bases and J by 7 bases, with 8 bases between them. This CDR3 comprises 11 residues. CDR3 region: CASSDRGTQYF. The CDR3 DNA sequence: TGTGCCAGCAGTGACCGGGGGACCCAGTACTTC.

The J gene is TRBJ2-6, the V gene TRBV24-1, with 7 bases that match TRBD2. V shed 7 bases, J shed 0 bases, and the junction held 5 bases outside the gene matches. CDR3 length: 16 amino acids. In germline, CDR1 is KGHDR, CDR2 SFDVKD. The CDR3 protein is CATSPGGGSGANVLTF. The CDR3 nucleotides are TGTGCCACCAGCCCCGGCGGGGGCTCTGGGGCCAACGTCCTGACTTTC.

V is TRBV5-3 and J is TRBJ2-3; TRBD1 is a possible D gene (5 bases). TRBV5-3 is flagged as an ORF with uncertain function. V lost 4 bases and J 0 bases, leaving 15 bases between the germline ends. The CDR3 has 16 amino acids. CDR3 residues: CARSLFQGSSTDTQYF. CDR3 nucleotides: TGTGCCAGAAGCCTTTTTCAGGGCTCTAGCACAGATACGCAGTATTTT.